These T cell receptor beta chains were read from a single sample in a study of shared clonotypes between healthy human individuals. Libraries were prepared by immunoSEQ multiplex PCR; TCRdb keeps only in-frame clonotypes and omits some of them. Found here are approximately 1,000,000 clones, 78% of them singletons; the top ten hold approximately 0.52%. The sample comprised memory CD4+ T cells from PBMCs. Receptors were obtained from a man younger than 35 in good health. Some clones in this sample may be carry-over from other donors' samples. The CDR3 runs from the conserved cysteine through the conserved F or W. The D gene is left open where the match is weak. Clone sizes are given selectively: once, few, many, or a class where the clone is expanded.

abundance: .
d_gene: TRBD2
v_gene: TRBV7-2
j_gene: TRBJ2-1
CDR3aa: CASSLVTSGRASYNEQFF
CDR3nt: TGTGCCAGCAGCTTAGTTACTAGCGGGAGGGCCTCTTACAATGAGCAGTTCTTC

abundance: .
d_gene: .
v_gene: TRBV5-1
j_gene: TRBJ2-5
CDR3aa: CASSLEWGIWETQYF
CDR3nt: TGCGCCAGCAGCTTGGAGTGGGGAATATGGGAGACCCAGTACTTC

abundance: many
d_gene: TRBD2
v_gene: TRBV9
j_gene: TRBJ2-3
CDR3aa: CASSPRTSGRDTDTQYF
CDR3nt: TGTGCCAGCTCCCCAAGGACTAGCGGGAGGGACACAGATACGCAGTATTTT

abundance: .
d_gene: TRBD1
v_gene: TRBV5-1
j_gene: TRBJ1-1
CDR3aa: CASSPGGSLTEAFF
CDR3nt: TGCGCCAGCAGTCCAGGGGGTTCCCTCACTGAAGCTTTCTTT

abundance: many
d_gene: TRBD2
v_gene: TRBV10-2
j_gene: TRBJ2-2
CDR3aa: CASSESISGLVTSGELFF
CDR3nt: TGCGCCAGCAGTGAGTCGATTTCCGGACTAGTTACGTCCGGGGAGCTGTTTTTT

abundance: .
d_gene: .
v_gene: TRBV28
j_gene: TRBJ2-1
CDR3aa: CASSLLATTYNEQFF
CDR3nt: TGTGCCAGCAGTTTACTAGCGACCACCTACAATGAGCAGTTCTTC

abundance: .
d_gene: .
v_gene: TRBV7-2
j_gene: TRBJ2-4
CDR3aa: CASSFHRSDRNVAKNIQYF
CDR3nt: TGTGCCAGCAGCTTCCATCGTTCGGACAGAAACGTAGCCAAAAACATTCAGTACTTC

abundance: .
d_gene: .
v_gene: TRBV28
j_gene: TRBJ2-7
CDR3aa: CASSFQSEQYF
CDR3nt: TGTGCCAGCAGTTTTCAATCCGAGCAGTACTTC

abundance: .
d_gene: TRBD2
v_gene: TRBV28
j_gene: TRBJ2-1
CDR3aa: CASSLGGTYNEQFF
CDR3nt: TGTGCCAGCAGCCTCGGGGGGACCTACAATGAGCAGTTCTTC

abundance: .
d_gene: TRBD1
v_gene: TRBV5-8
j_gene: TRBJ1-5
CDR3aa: CASSRGQMLNQPQHF
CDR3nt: TGTGCCAGCAGCCGGGGACAGATGTTGAATCAGCCCCAGCATTTT

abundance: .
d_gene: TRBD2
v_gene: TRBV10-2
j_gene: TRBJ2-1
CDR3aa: CASSLRRGRSPYNEQFF
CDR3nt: TGCGCCAGCAGTCTTCGGCGCGGGAGGAGCCCGTACAATGAGCAGTTCTTC

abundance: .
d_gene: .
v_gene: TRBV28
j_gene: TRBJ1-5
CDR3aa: CASSLGGAGNQPQHF
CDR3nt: TGTGCCAGCAGTTTAGGAGGTGCGGGAAATCAGCCCCAGCATTTT

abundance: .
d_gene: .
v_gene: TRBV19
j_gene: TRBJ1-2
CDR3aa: CASSISGADGYTF
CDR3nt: TGTGCCAGTAGTATATCTGGGGCGGATGGCTACACCTTC

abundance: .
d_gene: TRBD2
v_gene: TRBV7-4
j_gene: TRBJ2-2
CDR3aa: CASSLKASGTPRGELFF
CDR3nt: TGTGCCAGCAGCTTAAAGGCTAGCGGGACCCCAAGGGGGGAGCTGTTTTTT

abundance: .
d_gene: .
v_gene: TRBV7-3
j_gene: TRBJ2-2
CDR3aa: CASSLLNANTGELFF
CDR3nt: TGTGCCAGCAGCCTCCTAAACGCGAACACCGGGGAGCTGTTTTTT

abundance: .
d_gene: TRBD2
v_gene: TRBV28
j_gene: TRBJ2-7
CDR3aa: CASSSAGTSGGYEQYF
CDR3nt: TGTGCCAGCAGTTCGGCCGGGACTAGCGGGGGCTACGAGCAGTACTTC

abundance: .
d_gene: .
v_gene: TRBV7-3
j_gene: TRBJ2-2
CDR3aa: CASSLRSGGASGELFF
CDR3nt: TGTGCCAGCAGCTTGCGCTCGGGGGGCGCCTCCGGGGAGCTGTTTTTT

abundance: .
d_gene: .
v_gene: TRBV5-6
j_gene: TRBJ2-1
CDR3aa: CASSLVGYAGYNEQFF
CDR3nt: TGTGCCAGCAGCTTGGTGGGGTATGCGGGTTACAATGAGCAGTTCTTC

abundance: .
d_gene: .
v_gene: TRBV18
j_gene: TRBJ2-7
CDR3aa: CASSLSEGYEQYF
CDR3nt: TGTGCCAGCTCCCTCTCGGAGGGATACGAGCAGTACTTC

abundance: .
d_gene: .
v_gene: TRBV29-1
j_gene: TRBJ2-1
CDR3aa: CSVGGGGPYNEQFF
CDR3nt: TGCAGCGTGGGGGGAGGTGGGCCCTACAATGAGCAGTTCTTC

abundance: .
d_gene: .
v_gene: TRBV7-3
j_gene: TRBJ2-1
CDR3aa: CASSSLALDEQFF
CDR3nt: TGTGCCAGCAGCTCTCTAGCGCTCGATGAGCAGTTCTTC

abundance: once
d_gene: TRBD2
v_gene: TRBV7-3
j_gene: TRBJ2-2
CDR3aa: CASSLKLSLAGVSGELFF
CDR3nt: TGTGCCAGCAGCTTAAAGCTTTCGCTAGCGGGAGTCTCCGGGGAGCTGTTTTTT

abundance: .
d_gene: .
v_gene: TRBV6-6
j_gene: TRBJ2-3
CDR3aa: CASSYSGGGRADTQYF
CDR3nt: TGTGCCAGCAGTTACTCGGGGGGAGGTAGGGCAGATACGCAGTATTTT

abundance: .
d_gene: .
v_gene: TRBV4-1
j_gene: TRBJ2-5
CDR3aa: CASRPTGQETQYF
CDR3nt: TGCGCCAGCAGACCCACCGGCCAAGAGACCCAGTACTTC

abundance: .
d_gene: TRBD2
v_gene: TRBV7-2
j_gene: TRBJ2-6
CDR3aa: CASSFPGLATGANVLTF
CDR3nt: TGTGCCAGCAGCTTTCCGGGACTAGCAACGGGGGCCAACGTCCTGACTTTC

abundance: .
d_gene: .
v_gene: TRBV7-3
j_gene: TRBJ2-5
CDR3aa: CASSLTGALYQETQYF
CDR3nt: TGTGCCAGCAGCTTAACGGGGGCGCTGTACCAAGAGACCCAGTACTTC

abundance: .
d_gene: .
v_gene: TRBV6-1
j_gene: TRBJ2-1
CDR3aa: CASWPQFSYNEQFF
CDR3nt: TGTGCCAGCTGGCCTCAATTCTCCTACAATGAGCAGTTCTTC

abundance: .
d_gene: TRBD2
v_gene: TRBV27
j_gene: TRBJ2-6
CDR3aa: CASSHRTSGTSSGANVLTF
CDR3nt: TGTGCCAGCAGTCACCGGACTAGCGGAACGTCCTCTGGGGCCAACGTCCTGACTTTC

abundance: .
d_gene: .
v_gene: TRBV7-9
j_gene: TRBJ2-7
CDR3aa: CASSPWGAESSYEQYF
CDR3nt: TGTGCCAGCAGCCCCTGGGGGGCAGAGTCCTCCTACGAGCAGTACTTC

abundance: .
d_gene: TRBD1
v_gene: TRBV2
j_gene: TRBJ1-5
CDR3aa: CASRTDRDNQPQHF
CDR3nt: TGTGCCAGCAGGACGGACAGGGACAATCAGCCCCAGCATTTT

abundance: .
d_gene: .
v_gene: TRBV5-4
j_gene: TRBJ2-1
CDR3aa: CASSHGAREQFF
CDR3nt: TGTGCCAGCAGCCACGGGGCGCGGGAGCAGTTCTTC

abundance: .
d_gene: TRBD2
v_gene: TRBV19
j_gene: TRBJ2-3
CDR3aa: CASSWTIAGVSDTQYF
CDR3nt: TGTGCCAGTAGCTGGACTATAGCGGGAGTATCCGATACGCAGTATTTT

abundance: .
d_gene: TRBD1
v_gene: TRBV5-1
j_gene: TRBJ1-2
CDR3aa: CASSLSTGMNGYTF
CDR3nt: TGCGCCAGCAGCTTGTCGACAGGGATGAATGGCTACACCTTC

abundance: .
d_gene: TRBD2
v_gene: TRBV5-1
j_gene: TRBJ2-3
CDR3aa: CASMGRASGRNSTDTQYF
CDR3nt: TGCGCCAGCATGGGGAGGGCTAGCGGGAGGAATTCGACAGATACGCAGTATTTT

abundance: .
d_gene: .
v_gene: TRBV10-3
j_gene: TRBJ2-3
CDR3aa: CAIRAAGPTDTQYF
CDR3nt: TGTGCCATCAGGGCAGCGGGTCCCACAGATACGCAGTATTTT

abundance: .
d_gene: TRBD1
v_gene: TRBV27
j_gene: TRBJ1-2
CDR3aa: CASSLSATGSYGYTF
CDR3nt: TGTGCCAGCAGTTTGAGCGCGACAGGGAGCTATGGCTACACCTTC

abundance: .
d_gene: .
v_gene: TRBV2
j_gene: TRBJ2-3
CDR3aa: CASSETSSYTQYF
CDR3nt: TGTGCCAGCAGTGAAACTAGCTCCTATACGCAGTATTTT

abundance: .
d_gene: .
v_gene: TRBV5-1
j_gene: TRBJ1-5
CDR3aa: CASSSRQDGGNQPQHF
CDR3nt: TGCGCCAGCAGCTCAAGACAGGACGGGGGCAATCAGCCCCAGCATTTT

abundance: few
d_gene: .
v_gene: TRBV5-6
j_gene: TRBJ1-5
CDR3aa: CASSLGNQPQHF
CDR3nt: TGTGCCAGCAGCTTGGGAAATCAGCCCCAGCATTTT

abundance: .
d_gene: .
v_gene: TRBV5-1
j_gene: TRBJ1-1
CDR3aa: CASSSQATINTEAFF
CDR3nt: TGCGCCAGCAGCTCCCAGGCCACTATTAACACTGAAGCTTTCTTT

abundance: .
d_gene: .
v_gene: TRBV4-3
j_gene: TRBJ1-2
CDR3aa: CASSQEGYGYTF
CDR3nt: TGCGCCAGCAGCCAAGAGGGCTATGGCTACACCTTC

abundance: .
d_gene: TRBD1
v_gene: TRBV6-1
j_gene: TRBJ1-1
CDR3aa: CASSEWRTGDFMNTEAFF
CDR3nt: TGTGCCAGCAGTGAATGGCGGACAGGGGATTTCATGAACACTGAAGCTTTCTTT

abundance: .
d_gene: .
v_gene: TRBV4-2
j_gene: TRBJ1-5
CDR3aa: CASSQDWPGDQPQHF
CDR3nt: TGTGCCAGCAGCCAAGATTGGCCAGGAGATCAGCCCCAGCATTTT

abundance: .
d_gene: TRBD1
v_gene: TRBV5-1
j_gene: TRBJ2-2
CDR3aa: CASSPVGGQGIGELFF
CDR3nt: TGCGCCAGCAGCCCCGTCGGGGGACAGGGTATCGGGGAGCTGTTTTTT

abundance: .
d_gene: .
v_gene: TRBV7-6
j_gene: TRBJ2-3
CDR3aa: CASSSPGTDTQYF
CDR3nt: TGTGCCAGCAGCTCCCCCGGGACAGATACGCAGTATTTT

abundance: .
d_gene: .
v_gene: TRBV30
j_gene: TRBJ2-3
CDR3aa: CAWSYRRRTDTQYF
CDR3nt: TGTGCCTGGAGTTACAGGAGGAGGACAGATACGCAGTATTTT

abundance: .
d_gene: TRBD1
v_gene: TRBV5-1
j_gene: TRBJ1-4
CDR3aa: CASSLVTGRDSTNEKLFF
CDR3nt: TGCGCCAGCAGCTTGGTGACAGGGCGTGACTCAACTAATGAAAAACTGTTTTTT